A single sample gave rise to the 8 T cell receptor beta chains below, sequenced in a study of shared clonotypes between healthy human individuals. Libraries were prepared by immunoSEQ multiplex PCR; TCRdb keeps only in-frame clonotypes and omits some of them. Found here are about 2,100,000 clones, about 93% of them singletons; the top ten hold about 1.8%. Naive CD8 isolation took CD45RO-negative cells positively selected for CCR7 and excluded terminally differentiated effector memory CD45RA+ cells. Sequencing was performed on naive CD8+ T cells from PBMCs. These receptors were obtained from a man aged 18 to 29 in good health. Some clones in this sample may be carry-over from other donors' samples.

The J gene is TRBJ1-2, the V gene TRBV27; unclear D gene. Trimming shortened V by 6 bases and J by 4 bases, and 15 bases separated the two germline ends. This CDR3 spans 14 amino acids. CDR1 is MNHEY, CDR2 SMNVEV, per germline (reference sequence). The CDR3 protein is CASSPIGSLYGYTF. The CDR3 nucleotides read TGTGCCAGCAGCCCGATAGGGTCCCTCTATGGCTACACCTTC.

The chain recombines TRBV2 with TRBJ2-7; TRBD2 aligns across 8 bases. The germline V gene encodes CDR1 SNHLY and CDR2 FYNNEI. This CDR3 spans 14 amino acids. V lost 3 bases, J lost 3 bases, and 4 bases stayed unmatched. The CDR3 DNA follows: TGTGCCAGCAGTGATTGGCTAGCGGGCTACGAGCAGTACTTC. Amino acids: CASSDWLAGYEQYF. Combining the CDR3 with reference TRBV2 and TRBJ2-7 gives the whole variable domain EPEVTQTPSHQVTQMGQEVILRCVPISNHLYFYWYRQILGQKVEFLVSFYNNEISEKSEIFDDQFSVERPDGSNFTLKIRSTKLEDSAMYFCASSDWLAGYEQYFGPGTRLTVT.

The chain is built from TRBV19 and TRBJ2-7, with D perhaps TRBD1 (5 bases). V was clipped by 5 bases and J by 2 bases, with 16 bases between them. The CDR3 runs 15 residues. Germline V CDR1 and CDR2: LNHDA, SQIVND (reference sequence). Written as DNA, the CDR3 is TGTGCCAGTAGTCCGCCAGGGATCTACCCCTACGAGCAGTACTTC. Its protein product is CASSPPGIYPYEQYF. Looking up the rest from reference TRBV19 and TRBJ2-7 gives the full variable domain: DGGITQSPKYLFRKEGQNVTLSCEQNLNHDAMYWYRQDPGQGLRLIYYSQIVNDFQKGDIAEGYSVSREKKESFPLTVTSAQKNPTAFYLCASSPPGIYPYEQYFGPGTRLTVT.

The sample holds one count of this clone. The CDR3 DNA sequence: TGTGCCAGCCTAAAAGGACAGTCTAGCAATCAGCCCCAGCATTTT. It specifies CASLKGQSSNQPQHF. The genes are TRBV2 and TRBJ1-5, with D maybe TRBD1 (6 bases). V lost 8 bases and J 0 bases, leaving 14 bases between the germline ends. Germline V gives CDR1 SNHLY, CDR2 FYNNEI. The CDR3 has 15 amino acids.

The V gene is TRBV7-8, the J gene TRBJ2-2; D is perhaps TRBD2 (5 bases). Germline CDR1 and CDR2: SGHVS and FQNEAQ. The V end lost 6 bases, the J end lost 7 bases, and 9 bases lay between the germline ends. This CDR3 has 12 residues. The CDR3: CASSSGIGELFF. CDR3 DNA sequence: TGTGCCAGCAGTTCGGGGATCGGGGAGCTGTTTTTT.

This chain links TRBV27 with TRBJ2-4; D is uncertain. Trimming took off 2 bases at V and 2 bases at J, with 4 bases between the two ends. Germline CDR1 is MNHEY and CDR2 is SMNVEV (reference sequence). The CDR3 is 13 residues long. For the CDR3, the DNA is TGTGCCAGCAGTTTAGGGTCCAAAAACATTCAGTACTTC. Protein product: CASSLGSKNIQYF.

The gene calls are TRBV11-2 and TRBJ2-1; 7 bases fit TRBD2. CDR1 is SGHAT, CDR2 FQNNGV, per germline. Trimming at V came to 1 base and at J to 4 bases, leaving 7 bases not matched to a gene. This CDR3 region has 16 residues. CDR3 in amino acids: CASSLGRGRIYNEQFF. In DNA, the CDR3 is TGTGCCAGCAGCTTAGGTCGCGGGAGAATTTACAATGAGCAGTTCTTC. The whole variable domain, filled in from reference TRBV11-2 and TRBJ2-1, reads EAGVAQSPRYKIIEKRQSVAFWCNPISGHATLYWYQQILGQGPKLLIQFQNNGVVDDSQLPKDRFSAERLKGVDSTLKIQPAKLEDSAVYLCASSLGRGRIYNEQFFGPGTRLTVL.

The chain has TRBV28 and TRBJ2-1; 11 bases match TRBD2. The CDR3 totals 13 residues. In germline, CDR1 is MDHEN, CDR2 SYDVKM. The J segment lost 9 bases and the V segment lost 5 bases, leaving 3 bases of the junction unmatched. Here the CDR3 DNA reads TGTGCCAGCAGTCGCCTAGCGGGAGGTGAGCAGTTCTTC. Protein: CASSRLAGGEQFF.